The 23 T cell receptor beta chains below all came from one sample that was sequenced in a study of control samples from healthy donors and cancer patients. The protocol was immunoSEQ multiplex PCR, while the TCRdb copy is restricted to in-frame clones and leaves out a portion. The sample carries roughly 100,000 clones, 83% recorded once. Source material: blood. Receptors were obtained from a woman between 45 and 65 years old in good health.

This clone was observed once. The genes are TRBV7-8 and TRBJ1-4; TRBD1 agrees at 10 bases. Looked up from germline, CDR1 is SGHVS and CDR2 is FQNEAQ. The CDR3 totals 20 residues. The ends lost 0 bases at V and 3 bases at J; junction bases unmatched: 13. The CDR3 DNA reads as TGTGCCAGCAGCTTAGCTCTTTCCGGGACAGGGGTATCTGCTAATGAAAAACTGTTTTTT. Its translation is CASSLALSGTGVSANEKLFF.

The table lists this clone with a few counts. The chain has TRBV4-2 and TRBJ2-1, with 7 bases identical to TRBD2. The CDR3 covers 16 residues. Germline-derived CDR1 and CDR2 are LGHNA and YNFKEQ. J lost 3 bases, V lost 0 bases, and 5 bases had no gene match. The CDR3 spells CASSQDGAGNYNEQFF. DNA for the CDR3: TGTGCCAGCAGCCAAGACGGAGCGGGGAACTACAATGAGCAGTTCTTC.

This chain connects TRBV5-4 to TRBJ2-5, with unresolved D. Germline CDR1 and CDR2: SGHNT and YYREEE (reference sequence). The CDR3 spans 13 residues. V lost 1 base to trimming and J lost 5 bases, with 9 bases between them. The chain's CDR3 is CASSLKGDETQYF. For the CDR3, the DNA is TGTGCCAGCAGCTTGAAGGGCGACGAGACCCAGTACTTC.

The chain links TRBV5-1 to TRBJ2-2; D ambiguous. This CDR3 is 16 amino acids long. Per germline, CDR1 SGHRS and CDR2 YFSETQ. V lost 0 bases and J 0 bases, leaving 9 bases between the germline ends. The CDR3 region is CASSLESGANTGELFF. The CDR3 DNA reads TGCGCCAGCAGCTTGGAGTCAGGAGCGAACACCGGGGAGCTGTTTTTT.

The chain joins TRBV7-6 to TRBJ1-1; a weak D match, TRBD1 (5 bases). Per germline, CDR1 SGHVS and CDR2 FNYEAQ. With 0 bases removed from V and 5 bases from J, the gap between germline ends came to 10 bases. This CDR3 has 14 residues. In DNA form, the CDR3 reads TGTGCCAGCAGCTTAGCAGGCAGGGCTACTGAAGCTTTCTTT. Translation: CASSLAGRATEAFF. The variable domain in full, with the rest retrieved from reference TRBV7-6 and TRBJ1-1, is GAGVSQSPRYKVTKRGQDVALRCDPISGHVSLYWYRQALGQGPEFLTYFNYEAQQDKSGLPNDRFSAERPEGSISTLTIQRTEQRDSAMYRCASSLAGRATEAFFGQGTRLTVV.

The chain couples TRBV18 to TRBJ1-1, with D hard to call. The CDR3 totals 13 residues. Deletions cut 4 bases from V and 1 base from J, with 7 bases between. The germline gives CDR1 KGHSH, CDR2 LQKENI. CDR3 amino acids: CASSQTRNTEAFF. CDR3 in DNA: TGTGCCAGCTCACAAACGCGGAACACTGAAGCTTTCTTT.

The V and J genes are TRBV6-2 or TRBV6-3 and TRBJ2-7; a possible D gene is TRBD2 (5 bases). In germline, CDR1 is MNHEY, CDR2 SVGEGT. The length of the CDR3 is 14 residues. Trimming took off 2 bases at V and 3 bases at J, with 11 bases between the two ends. The CDR3 reads CASSYGADYYEQYF. The CDR3 bases are TGTGCCAGCAGTTACGGAGCGGATTACTACGAGCAGTACTTC.

This clone appeared a single time. The rearrangement links TRBV5-6 to TRBJ2-1, with a tentative D call TRBD2 (7 bases). From germline, CDR1 is SGHDT and CDR2 YYEEEE. The CDR3 has 16 residues. With 0 bases removed from V and 8 bases from J, the gap between germline ends came to 18 bases. The CDR3 region is CASSLVGGGGVHEQFF. DNA of the CDR3: TGTGCCAGCAGCTTGGTGGGAGGGGGAGGGGTACATGAGCAGTTCTTC. Variable domain in full (rest from reference TRBV5-6 and TRBJ2-1): DAGVTQSPTHLIKTRGQQVTLRCSPKSGHDTVSWYQQALGQGPQFIFQYYEEEERQRGNFPDRFSGHQFPNYSSELNVNALLLGDSALYLCASSLVGGGGVHEQFFGPGTRLTVL.

The CDR3 DNA reads TGTGCCAGCAGCTTTCAACGGAATAATTCACCCCTCCACTTT. It translates to CASSFQRNNSPLHF. The chain is built from TRBV7-6 and TRBJ1-6, with D uncertain. Trimming took 3 bases from V and 5 from J, leaving 8 bases between them. The CDR3 totals 14 residues. Germline V gene lookup returns CDR1 SGHVS and CDR2 FNYEAQ.

V gene TRBV28 combines with J gene TRBJ2-3; no clear D. This CDR3 spans 15 amino acids. V was cut by 4 bases and J by 4 bases, with 15 bases left in between. The germline gives CDR1 MDHEN, CDR2 SYDVKM. The CDR3 region is CASSSGAREADTQYF. The CDR3 bases are TGTGCCAGCAGTTCCGGCGCGAGAGAGGCAGATACGCAGTATTTT.

This chain links TRBV30 with TRBJ1-3; 7 nucleotides align to TRBD1. The trim removed 3 bases at V and 5 bases at J, leaving 10 bases unmatched. Germline V gene data show CDR1 as GTSNPN and CDR2 as SVGIG (reference sequence). There are 15 residues in the CDR3. The CDR3 is CAWRTGDYPRNTIYF. CDR3 coding DNA: TGTGCCTGGAGAACAGGGGATTACCCTAGAAACACCATATATTTT.

A single count supports this clone. The chain has TRBV7-9 and TRBJ1-1; 9 nucleotides line up with TRBD1. From germline, CDR1 is SEHNR and CDR2 FQNEAQ (reference sequence). V trimming: 3 bases; J trimming: 7 bases; junction bases outside the gene matches: 15. There are 17 residues in the CDR3. This CDR3 is CASSLHQVTGGGVEAFF. DNA of the CDR3: TGTGCCAGCAGCTTGCACCAAGTCACAGGGGGCGGTGTTGAAGCTTTCTTT.

This clone was observed a handful of times. The chain joins TRBV4-2 to TRBJ2-7, with D uncertain. In germline, CDR1 is LGHNA, CDR2 YNFKEQ. V was pared by 0 bases and J by 3 bases, with 9 bases between. The CDR3 sequence is 14 residues long. The DNA for the CDR3 is TGTGCCAGCAGCCAAGAACAAGGGTTCTACGAGCAGTACTTC. It translates to CASSQEQGFYEQYF.

The V and J genes are TRBV30 and TRBJ2-1; TRBD1 aligns across 8 bases. The V and J ends lost 1 base and 10 bases, in that order; junction bases with no gene match: 6. Germline CDR1 and CDR2: GTSNPN and SVGIG (reference sequence). The CDR3 contains 13 residues. The CDR3 region has the DNA TGTGCCTGGAGTGCCCAGGGGGCTAGGGAGCAGTTCTTC. Protein product: CAWSAQGAREQFF.

The CDR3 bases are TGTGCCAGCAGTTCCTTTACAGGCTCTGGGGCCAACGTCCTGACTTTC. This codes for CASSSFTGSGANVLTF. The chain joins TRBV28 to TRBJ2-6; tentative D call: TRBD1 (5 bases). V shed 4 bases and J shed 0 bases, with 10 bases lying between them. The V gene's germline CDR1 is MDHEN and CDR2 SYDVKM. The CDR3 runs to 16 residues.

This chain connects TRBV19 to TRBJ1-1; 9 bases map to TRBD1. CDR1 and CDR2 (germline): LNHDA, SQIVND (reference sequence). This CDR3 contains 16 residues. V gave up 5 bases and J gave up 3 bases; unmatched junction bases: 10. CDR3 DNA sequence: TGTGCCAGTAGTGATACAGGGGGCGCGAGGCACACTGAAGCTTTCTTT. Protein: CASSDTGGARHTEAFF.

V and J are TRBV18 and TRBJ2-3; D call uncertain. The CDR3 covers 14 residues. V lost 2 bases and J 5 bases, leaving 11 bases between the germline ends. The germline CDR1 and CDR2 sequences are KGHSH and LQKENI. This chain's CDR3 is CASSPGPVQDTQYF. CDR3 in DNA: TGTGCCAGCTCACCAGGACCGGTGCAAGATACGCAGTATTTT. Combining the CDR3 with reference TRBV18 and TRBJ2-3 gives the whole variable domain NAGVMQNPRHLVRRRGQEARLRCSPMKGHSHVYWYRQLPEEGLKFMVYLQKENIIDESGMPKERFSAEFPKEGPSILRIQQVVRGDSAAYFCASSPGPVQDTQYFGPGTRLTVL.

The J gene is TRBJ1-5, the V gene TRBV19; D not resolved. V shed 3 bases and J shed 0 bases, with 6 bases lying between them. In germline, CDR1 is LNHDA, CDR2 SQIVND (reference sequence). This CDR3 is built from 14 residues. CDR3 in DNA: TGTGCCAGTAGTATCGGCGGTAGCAATCAGCCCCAGCATTTT. Translating it yields CASSIGGSNQPQHF.

The rearrangement joins TRBV19 to TRBJ1-4; possibly TRBD1 for D (6 bases). Between the trimmed V and J ends, which lost 3 bases and 7 bases, there was a span of 12 bases. The length of the CDR3 is 14 residues. From germline, CDR1 is LNHDA and CDR2 SQIVND (reference sequence). In nucleotides, the CDR3 is TGTGCCAGTAGTATTACAGGGTTGGCTGAAAAACTGTTTTTT. Its protein is CASSITGLAEKLFF. Filled out from reference TRBV19 and TRBJ1-4, the complete variable domain reads DGGITQSPKYLFRKEGQNVTLSCEQNLNHDAMYWYRQDPGQGLRLIYYSQIVNDFQKGDIAEGYSVSREKKESFPLTVTSAQKNPTAFYLCASSITGLAEKLFFGSGTQLSVL.

This chain joins TRBV11-3 and TRBJ2-7; 7 nucleotides agree with TRBD1. J was trimmed by 0 bases and V by 4 bases; bases with no gene match: 9. The CDR3 has 16 residues. CDR1 is SGHNT, CDR2 YENEEA, per germline. The CDR3 DNA reads TGTGCCAGCAGCTCCCTAACGACAGGGACCTCCTACGAGCAGTACTTC. The encoded protein is CASSSLTTGTSYEQYF.

The V and J genes are TRBV12-5 and TRBJ1-5; D gene uncertain. The CDR3 contains 13 residues. The germline V gene encodes CDR1 LGHNT and CDR2 FRNRAP. V was trimmed by 6 bases and J by 3 bases, leaving 9 bases between them. The DNA of the CDR3 is TGTGCTAGTGGCTGGGCATTCAATCAGCCCCAGCATTTT. Its protein is CASGWAFNQPQHF.

The chain couples TRBV6-6 to TRBJ2-1; the D gene is possibly TRBD2 (7 bases). The CDR3 sequence is 13 residues long. The V end was cut by 5 bases, the J end by 8 bases, with 13 bases between. Germline V gene data show CDR1 as MNHNY and CDR2 as SVGAGI (reference sequence). CDR3 protein: CASSRGGVDEQFF. As DNA, the CDR3 is TGTGCCAGCAGTAGGGGGGGAGTCGATGAGCAGTTCTTC.

V is TRBV7-9 and J is TRBJ1-2; the D is unclear. This CDR3 spans 13 amino acids. CDR1 is SEHNR and CDR2 is FQNEAQ in the germline V gene (reference sequence). V lost 3 bases and J 7 bases, leaving 12 bases between the germline ends. The CDR3 DNA sequence: TGTGCCAGCAGCTTCGGTCCCCTTGGTGGCTACACCTTC. This sequence encodes CASSFGPLGGYTF.